The text below deals with one T cell receptor (beta chain). Its specificity is unknown. The record originates from a study of tumor-infiltrating lymphocytes in glioblastoma multiforme. The study, taken as a whole, reports: T cells were not sorted into functional subsets. Detected clone frequencies may not reflect cell counts, being RNA-based.

TCR beta libraries were built from RNA through three nested multiplex PCR rounds using modified ARM-PCR. TCRdb redid the calling of the multiplex PCR reads with MiXCR, one entry per CDR3 protein. The table shows around 33,000 distinct CDR3 sequences, with roughly 64% occurring only once. Input material: brain tumor tissue. This clonotype was sampled from a male donor with glioblastoma.

The CDR3 reads CSVTDMNTEAFF. The DNA of the CDR3 is TGCAGCGTTACAGACATGAACACTGAAGCTTTCTTT. The chain recombines TRBV29-1 with TRBJ1-1; D gene ambiguous. V was clipped by 5 bases and J by 0 bases, with 7 bases between them. Germline CDR1 SQVTM, CDR2 ANQGSEA. CDR3 length: 12 residues.